This is a list of T cell receptor beta chains from one sample in a study of cytomegalovirus exposure and HLA in healthy donors. Using immunoSEQ multiplex PCR, the repertoire was profiled, and TCRdb retains in-frame clones only, with some absent. The sample lists about 130,000 clones, just over 75% occurring once. Source material: PBMCs. The receptors here all came from a woman aged 45-65 years in good health and CMV-seronegative. CDR3s include the opening cysteine and the closing phenylalanine or tryptophan. A D gene is named only where the DNA matches it firmly. Not every row has a clone size; where given, it reads once, few, many or a size class.

V,J,length,size,D,DNA,CDR3
TRBV5-1,TRBJ1-1,15,.,TRBD1,TGCGCCAGCAGCTTCCCAGGGGGCAGAATAACTGAAGCTTTCTTT,CASSFPGGRITEAFF
TRBV7-2,TRBJ2-7,15,.,TRBD1,TGTGCCAGCCCCAGACCGGGACAGTACTCCTACGAGCAGTACTTC,CASPRPGQYSYEQYF
TRBV6-1,TRBJ1-1,18,.,TRBD1,TGTGCCAGCAGTGAAGCGCTTCGGGGCAGGGGGCGGAACACTGAAGCTTTCTTT,CASSEALRGRGRNTEAFF
TRBV28,TRBJ1-4,15,few,TRBD1,TGTGCCAGCAGTCTGACAGGGCTGGGGGAGGAAAAACTGTTTTTT,CASSLTGLGEEKLFF
TRBV28,TRBJ2-1,16,.,TRBD2,TGTGCCAGCAGTTCCGTGGCTAGCGGGAGTAGGAATGAGCAGTTCTTC,CASSSVASGSRNEQFF
TRBV6-5,TRBJ1-4,14,once,TRBD1,TGTGCCAGCAGTCGAACAGGGGGCACTGAAAAACTGTTTTTT,CASSRTGGTEKLFF
TRBV28,TRBJ2-2,15,.,.,TGTGCCAGCAGTCCCCCAACGGCGAACACCGGGGAGCTGTTTTTT,CASSPPTANTGELFF
TRBV11-3,TRBJ2-1,15,.,TRBD2,TGTGCCAGCAGCTTAGAGGGCGGGAGAGGCGATGAGCAGTTCTTC,CASSLEGGRGDEQFF
TRBV6-5,TRBJ1-2,15,once,.,TGTGCCAGCAGTTACTCGACAGGAAATAACTATGGCTACACCTTC,CASSYSTGNNYGYTF
TRBV19,TRBJ2-7,14,once,.,TGTGCCAGTAGTATCTCAGGTTACCACTACGAGCAGTACTTC,CASSISGYHYEQYF
TRBV7-2,TRBJ2-1,13,.,.,TGTGCCAGCAGCTTAGTGGGGCTAGCGGAGCAGTTCTTC,CASSLVGLAEQFF
TRBV14,TRBJ2-7,15,.,.,TGTGCCAGCAGCCAAAATTTCCAGGCAGCCTACGAGCAGTACTTC,CASSQNFQAAYEQYF
TRBV6-1,TRBJ2-3,15,.,.,TGTGCCAGCACCATAGGGCGGGGAAGCACAGATACGCAGTATTTT,CASTIGRGSTDTQYF
TRBV2,TRBJ2-5,11,.,.,TGTGCCAGCAGTGACGGGGAGACCCAGTACTTC,CASSDGETQYF
TRBV30,TRBJ2-3,14,.,.,TGTGCCTGGAGTGGAGGAGCGGGCACAGATACGCAGTATTTT,CAWSGGAGTDTQYF
TRBV30,TRBJ2-2,13,.,.,TGTGCCTGGTACAGGTCCCTCACCGGGGAGCTGTTTTTT,CAWYRSLTGELFF
TRBV9,TRBJ2-3,13,.,.,TGTGCCAGCAGCGTAGCCAGGTCAGATACGCAGTATTTT,CASSVARSDTQYF
TRBV19,TRBJ1-5,18,.,TRBD1,TGTGCCAGTAGCGAAATCTACACCCGACAGGGGGACAATCAGCCCCAGCATTTT,CASSEIYTRQGDNQPQHF
TRBV5-5,TRBJ1-4,16,.,.,TGTGCCAGCAGCTTGGGGGCTACCGGTGTTAATGAAAAACTGTTTTTT,CASSLGATGVNEKLFF
TRBV7-3,TRBJ2-3,14,.,TRBD1,TGTGCCAGCAGCGCCAGGACAGGGCCAGATACGCAGTATTTT,CASSARTGPDTQYF
TRBV9,TRBJ2-2,14,once,.,TGTGCCAGCAGCGTAGAAGGGCGGGTCGGGGAGCTGTTTTTT,CASSVEGRVGELFF
TRBV28,TRBJ2-7,15,.,TRBD1,TGTGCCAGCAGACACGACAGGGGGGATCCCTACGAGCAGTACTTC,CASRHDRGDPYEQYF
TRBV19,TRBJ2-3,19,once,TRBD2,TGTGCCAGTAGTATGGCGGGAGGGAATCTCCTAGGGGCCACAGATACGCAGTATTTT,CASSMAGGNLLGATDTQYF
TRBV11-3,TRBJ2-3,14,.,.,TGTGCCAGCAGCTCCACCGGGGGCACAGATACGCAGTATTTT,CASSSTGGTDTQYF
TRBV19,TRBJ1-2,14,few,TRBD1,TGTGCCAGTAGTATCGGGACAGGTGAAGATGGCTACACCTTC,CASSIGTGEDGYTF
TRBV27,TRBJ2-1,16,.,.,TGTGCCAGCAGTTCATATGACAGGACGAGCTACAATGAGCAGTTCTTC,CASSSYDRTSYNEQFF